This T cell receptor beta chain was observed in a study of cytomegalovirus exposure and HLA in healthy donors. Use of 60 Vbeta and 13 Jbeta primers characterized the PCR. TCRdb's copy holds only in-frame clones and misses some; the assay was immunoSEQ multiplex PCR. The sample data list about 46,000 clones. Material: PBMCs. The sequence was collected from a woman aged 40 to 49 in good health and CMV-seronegative.

DNA for the CDR3: TGTGCCAGTAGTGGAGAGCGGGAGGGCACTGAAGCTTTCTTT. Translating gives CASSGEREGTEAFF. The rearrangement links TRBV19 to TRBJ1-1, with D unresolved. CDR3 size: 14 residues. In germline, CDR1 is LNHDA, CDR2 SQIVND (reference sequence). V lost 5 bases and J 4 bases, leaving 14 bases between the germline ends.